These 3 T cell receptor beta chains were sequenced from one sample in a study of shared clonotypes between healthy human individuals. Sequencing was performed with immunoSEQ multiplex PCR; in TCRdb, only in-frame clones are kept and a portion is missing. The data show roughly 2.2 million clones, with more than 85% seen just once and about 0.39% held by the top ten. The sample comprised naive CD4+ T cells from PBMCs. Noted subset: CD45RA+ positively selected. These receptors came from a man in his late teens or twenties in good health. Some clones in this sample may be carry-over from other donors' samples.

With respect to this clone: Within the sample, other DNA sequences also encode this same CDR3. This chain joins TRBV28 and TRBJ2-7; D is uncertain. CDR1 and CDR2 (germline): MDHEN, SYDVKM. The CDR3 covers 13 residues. V shed 3 bases and J shed 2 bases, with 8 bases lying between them. The CDR3 coding sequence is TGTGCCAGCAGTTTGTCTGGGACCTACGAGCAGTACTTC. This sequence encodes CASSLSGTYEQYF.

The rearrangement links TRBV27 to TRBJ2-3; the D call may be TRBD1 or TRBD2 (5 bases each). The CDR3 spans 14 residues. Trimming stripped 10 bases from V and 1 base from J, with 15 bases between. CDR1 and CDR2 (germline): MNHEY, SMNVEV (reference sequence). The CDR3 DNA reads TGTGCCACCTGGGGGAGCGGACGCACAGATACGCAGTATTTT. Translation gives CATWGSGRTDTQYF.

CDR3 in DNA: TGTGCCAGTACATACCAAGGGTATGGCTACACCTTC. It yields the protein CASTYQGYGYTF. V is TRBV7-9 and J is TRBJ1-2; D not certain. Trimming cost V 9 bases and J 5 bases, with 13 bases left between them. CDR3 size: 12 residues. Germline V gene data show CDR1 as SEHNR and CDR2 as FQNEAQ (reference sequence).